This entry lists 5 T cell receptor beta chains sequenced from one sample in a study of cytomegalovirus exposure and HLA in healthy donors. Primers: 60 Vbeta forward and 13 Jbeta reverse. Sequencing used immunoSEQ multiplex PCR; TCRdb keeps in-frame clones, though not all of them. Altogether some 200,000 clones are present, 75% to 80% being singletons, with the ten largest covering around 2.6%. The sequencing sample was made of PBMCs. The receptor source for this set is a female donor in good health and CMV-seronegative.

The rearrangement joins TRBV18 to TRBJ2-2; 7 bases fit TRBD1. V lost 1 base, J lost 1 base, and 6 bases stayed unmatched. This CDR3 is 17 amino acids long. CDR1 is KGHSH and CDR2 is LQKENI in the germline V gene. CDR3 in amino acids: CASSPLPRTGNTGELFF. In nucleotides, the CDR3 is TGTGCCAGCTCACCACTTCCCCGGACAGGGAACACCGGGGAGCTGTTTTTT.

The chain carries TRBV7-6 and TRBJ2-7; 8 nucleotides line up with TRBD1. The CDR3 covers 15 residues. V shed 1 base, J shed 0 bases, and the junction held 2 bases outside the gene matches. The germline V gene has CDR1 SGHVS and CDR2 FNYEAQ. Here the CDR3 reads CASSLGGQGSYEQYF. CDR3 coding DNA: TGTGCCAGCAGCTTAGGAGGACAGGGCTCCTACGAGCAGTACTTC.

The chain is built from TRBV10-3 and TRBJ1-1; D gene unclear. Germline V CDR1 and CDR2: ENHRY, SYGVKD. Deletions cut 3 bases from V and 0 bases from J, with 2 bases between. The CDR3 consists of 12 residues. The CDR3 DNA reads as TGTGCCATCAGTGATATGAACACTGAAGCTTTCTTT. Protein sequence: CAISDMNTEAFF.

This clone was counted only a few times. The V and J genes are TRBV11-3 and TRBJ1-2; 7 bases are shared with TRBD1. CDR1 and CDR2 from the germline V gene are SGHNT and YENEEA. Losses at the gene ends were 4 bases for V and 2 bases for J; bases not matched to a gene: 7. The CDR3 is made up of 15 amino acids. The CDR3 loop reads CASSSIRQGNYGYTF. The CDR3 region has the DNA TGTGCCAGCAGCTCTATACGACAGGGCAACTATGGCTACACCTTC.

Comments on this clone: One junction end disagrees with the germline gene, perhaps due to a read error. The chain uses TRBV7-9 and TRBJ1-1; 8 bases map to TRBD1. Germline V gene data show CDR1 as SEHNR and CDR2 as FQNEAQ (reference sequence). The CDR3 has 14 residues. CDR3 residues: CAGSSQGANTEAFF. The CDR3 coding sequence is TGTGCCGGCAGCTCGCAGGGGGCGAACACTGAAGCTTTCTTT. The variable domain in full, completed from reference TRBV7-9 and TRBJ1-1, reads DTGVSQNPRHKITKRGQNVTFRCDPISEHNRLYWYRQTLGQGPEFLTYFQNEAQLEKSRLLSDRFSAERPKGSFSTLEIQRTEQGDSAMYLCAGSSQGANTEAFFGQGTRLTVV.